The source of this TCR beta chain is a study of blood T cell repertoires in COVID-19. As for the study in general: The analysed material was cDNA or gDNA that came from T cells, B-cell-depleted T cells, or PBMCs.

Study processing details: Amplified reference gene primers provided the basis for estimating nucleated cell counts. Sequencing was performed with immunoSEQ multiplex PCR; in TCRdb, only in-frame clones are kept and a portion is missing. The V and J calls and clone size were taken over from that table, and D and trimming were inferred from the DNA. This table has around 240,000 clones, roughly 85% appearing once. With V trimmed by 6 bases and J by 1 base, 2 bases remained unmatched. The CDR3 sequence is 12 residues long. CDR1 is SQVTM, CDR2 ANQGSEA, per germline. The V gene is TRBV29-1, the J gene TRBJ2-5, with 7 nucleotides matching TRBD1. The sequenced sample consisted of peripheral blood. The sequence derives from a man between 40 and 49 years old with acute or convalescent COVID-19. CDR3: CSVGDSQETQYF. CDR3 nucleotides: TGCAGCGTGGGGGACAGCCAAGAGACCCAGTACTTC.